The rows below give T cell receptor beta chains drawn from one sample of a study of human thymus T cells. The table came from immunoSEQ multiplex PCR; TCRdb's copy has only in-frame clones and leaves some out. Here the sample spans 55,000 to 70,000 clones, 94% being singletons. Sequencing was done on a sample of blood. The receptors were gathered from a boy under two years old with a congenital heart defect but otherwise immunologically healthy. Both conserved end residues are part of each CDR3. Each record gives: V gene, D gene, J gene, clone size, CDR3 protein, CDR3 DNA. A D gene is named only where the DNA matches it firmly. Clone size appears in some rows only: once, few, many, or a class for an expanded clone.

>TRBV28|.|TRBJ2-7|.
CASSSLLLGAGRYEQYF
TGTGCCAGCAGTTCTCTCCTGCTGGGGGCAGGGAGATACGAGCAGTACTTC
>TRBV5-1|.|TRBJ2-5|once
CASSLEAGPQETQYF
TGCGCCAGCAGCTTGGAGGCAGGGCCACAAGAGACCCAGTACTTC
>TRBV5-1|.|TRBJ2-7|.
CASSRDSGTYEQYF
TGCGCCAGCAGCAGGGACAGTGGGACTTACGAGCAGTACTTC
>TRBV5-1|.|TRBJ2-1|.
CASSLRMASSYNEQFF
TGCGCCAGCAGCTTGAGGATGGCGAGCTCCTACAATGAGCAGTTCTTC
>TRBV28|TRBD1|TRBJ1-1|.
CASSSPGQGNTEAFF
TGTGCCAGCAGTTCACCGGGACAGGGCAACACTGAAGCTTTCTTT
>TRBV30|TRBD2|TRBJ2-2|.
CAWRTRPTSGGNTGELFF
TGTGCCTGGAGGACTCGACCGACTAGCGGGGGGAACACCGGGGAGCTGTTTTTT
>TRBV19|TRBD1|TRBJ1-5|.
CASTETGFNQPQHF
TGTGCCAGTACCGAGACAGGGTTCAATCAGCCCCAGCATTTT
>TRBV7-2|.|TRBJ2-7|.
CASRPGGGNSYEQYF
TGTGCCAGCAGGCCAGGGGGAGGGAACTCCTACGAGCAGTACTTC
>TRBV19|.|TRBJ1-5|.
CASSLSLNQPQHF
TGTGCCAGTAGTCTCTCACTTAATCAGCCCCAGCATTTT
>TRBV28|.|TRBJ1-3|.
CASSLSRQGAGNTIYF
TGTGCCAGCAGTTTGTCCCGTCAGGGTGCTGGAAACACCATATATTTT
>TRBV10-1|.|TRBJ2-7|.
CASRGRLFYEQYF
TGCGCCAGCAGGGGGAGACTATTCTACGAGCAGTACTTC
>TRBV5-4|.|TRBJ1-2|once
CASSLMGGGGYGYTF
TGTGCCAGCAGCTTGATGGGGGGCGGTGGCTATGGCTACACCTTC
>TRBV6-1|.|TRBJ1-1|.
CASSEVGLAFF
TGTGCCAGCAGTGAAGTGGGGCTTGCTTTCTTT
>TRBV5-5|TRBD1|TRBJ1-6|.
CASSALDRVVDSPLHF
TGTGCCAGCAGCGCACTGGACAGGGTAGTAGATTCACCCCTCCACTTT
>TRBV4-1|.|TRBJ2-1|.
CASSQETSPGDEQFF
TGCGCCAGCAGCCAAGAAACTAGCCCAGGGGATGAGCAGTTCTTC
>TRBV30|.|TRBJ2-2|.
CALSTGELFF
TGTGCCTTATCAACTGGGGAGCTGTTTTTT
>TRBV19|TRBD2|TRBJ2-1|.
CASSIAAGGNEQFF
TGTGCCAGTAGTATAGCAGCGGGGGGAAATGAGCAGTTCTTC
>TRBV29-1|TRBD1|TRBJ2-7|.
CSVPGTGGYEQYF
TGCAGCGTTCCCGGGACAGGGGGCTACGAGCAGTACTTC
>TRBV4-3|.|TRBJ2-7|.
CASSQDNPGRDISYEQYF
TGCGCCAGCAGCCAAGATAATCCCGGCCGGGACATATCCTACGAGCAGTACTTC
>TRBV11-2|TRBD1|TRBJ2-5|.
CASSPGQGGQETQYF
TGTGCCAGCAGTCCGGGACAGGGTGGCCAAGAGACCCAGTACTTC
>TRBV18|.|TRBJ1-1|.
CASSPELGKAFF
TGTGCCAGCTCACCGGAGCTCGGGAAAGCTTTCTTT
>TRBV27|.|TRBJ2-3|.
CASSSTDTQYF
TGTGCCAGCAGTAGCACAGATACGCAGTATTTT
>TRBV28|.|TRBJ2-6|.
CASSLSLSGANVLTF
TGTGCCAGCAGTTTGAGTCTCTCTGGGGCCAACGTCCTGACTTTC
>TRBV5-1|TRBD1|TRBJ2-7|.
CASSLGTGTGGLLSYEQYF
TGCGCCAGCAGCTTGGGAACCGGGACAGGGGGCTTACTCTCCTACGAGCAGTACTTC
>TRBV29-1|.|TRBJ1-1|few
CSVEGNTEAFF
TGCAGCGTTGAAGGGAACACTGAAGCTTTCTTT
>TRBV7-2|.|TRBJ1-5|.
CASSPRARNQPQHF
TGTGCCAGCAGCCCTAGGGCGAGGAATCAGCCCCAGCATTTT
>TRBV30|.|TRBJ2-7|once
CAYSGTYAYEQYF
TGTGCCTACTCCGGGACTTACGCCTACGAGCAGTACTTC
>TRBV30|.|TRBJ1-6|.
CAWGGLFYNSPLHF
TGTGCCTGGGGCGGATTATTCTATAATTCACCCCTCCACTTT
>TRBV28|.|TRBJ1-2|.
CASSFRQGHGYTF
TGTGCCAGCAGTTTTCGGCAGGGCCATGGCTACACCTTC
>TRBV6-6|TRBD1|TRBJ1-2|.
CASSYPGQGGNYGYTF
TGTGCCAGCAGTTACCCGGGACAGGGGGGTAACTATGGCTACACCTTC
>TRBV6-1|.|TRBJ2-1|once
CASSGSRDTPNEQFF
TGTGCCAGCAGTGGAAGTCGGGACACCCCCAATGAGCAGTTCTTC
>TRBV2|.|TRBJ1-5|.
CASSDRTDTGNQPQHF
TGTGCCAGCAGTGATAGGACGGATACGGGCAATCAGCCCCAGCATTTT
>TRBV28|TRBD2|TRBJ2-1|.
CASSFSVAGVSYNEQFF
TGTGCCAGCAGTTTTTCTGTGGCGGGAGTATCCTACAATGAGCAGTTCTTC
>TRBV7-2|.|TRBJ2-1|.
CASSSFRGNSYNEQFF
TGTGCCAGCAGCTCGTTTCGGGGGAACTCCTACAATGAGCAGTTCTTC
>TRBV11-2|.|TRBJ1-4|.
CASTLGQKLFF
TGTGCCAGCACCTTGGGACAAAAACTGTTTTTT
>TRBV7-9|TRBD1|TRBJ1-1|.
CASSDRGTEAFF
TGTGCCAGCAGCGACAGGGGCACTGAAGCTTTCTTT
>TRBV5-8|TRBD1|TRBJ2-7|.
CASSLGDRASEQYF
TGTGCCAGCAGCTTGGGGGACAGGGCTTCCGAGCAGTACTTC